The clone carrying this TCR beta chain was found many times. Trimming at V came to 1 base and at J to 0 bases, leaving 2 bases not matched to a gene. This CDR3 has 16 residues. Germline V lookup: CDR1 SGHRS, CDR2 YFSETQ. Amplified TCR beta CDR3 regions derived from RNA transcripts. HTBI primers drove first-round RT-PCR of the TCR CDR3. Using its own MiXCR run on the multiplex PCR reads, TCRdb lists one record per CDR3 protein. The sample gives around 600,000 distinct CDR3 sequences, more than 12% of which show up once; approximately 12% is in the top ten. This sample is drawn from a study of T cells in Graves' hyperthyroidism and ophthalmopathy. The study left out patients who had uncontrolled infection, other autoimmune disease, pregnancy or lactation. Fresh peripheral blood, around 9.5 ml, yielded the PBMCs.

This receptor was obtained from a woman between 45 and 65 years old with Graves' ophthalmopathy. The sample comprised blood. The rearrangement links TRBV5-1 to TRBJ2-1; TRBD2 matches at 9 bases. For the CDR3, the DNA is TGCGCCAGCAGCTTGTTAGCGGGAGCCTCCTACAATGAGCAGTTCTTC. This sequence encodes CASSLLAGASYNEQFF. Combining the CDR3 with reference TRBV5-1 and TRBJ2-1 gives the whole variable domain KAGVTQTPRYLIKTRGQQVTLSCSPISGHRSVSWYQQTPGQGLQFLFEYFSETQRNKGNFPGRFSGRQFSNSRSEMNVSTLELGDSALYLCASSLLAGASYNEQFFGPGTRLTVL.